These T cell receptor beta chains were read from a single sample in a study of neurological immune-mediated disorders. TCRdb passed the 5' RACE reads through MiXCR, listing each CDR3 protein once. The data contain 65,000 to 75,000 distinct CDR3 sequences, around 5% of them singletons. Sequencing input: PBMCs. The receptors derive from a human donor with multiple sclerosis. The donor label of this sample is uncertain. Both conserved end residues are part of each CDR3. The order of the fields is V gene, J gene, CDR3 protein.

v_call: TRBV29-1; j_call: TRBJ2-3; cdr3_aa: CSGEVDTQYF
v_call: TRBV5-1; j_call: TRBJ2-3; cdr3_aa: CASSPQGSTDTQYF
v_call: TRBV5-1; j_call: TRBJ1-1; cdr3_aa: CASSLWGSTEAFF
v_call: TRBV6-2/TRBV6-3; j_call: TRBJ2-3; cdr3_aa: CASSYEASGGQDTQYF
v_call: TRBV6-5; j_call: TRBJ2-7; cdr3_aa: CASSYGQGTHEQYF
v_call: TRBV20-1; j_call: TRBJ2-3; cdr3_aa: CSASQPDTQYF
v_call: TRBV24-1; j_call: TRBJ2-1; cdr3_aa: CATSDLHDTYNEQFF
v_call: TRBV10-3; j_call: TRBJ2-5; cdr3_aa: CAIGRASGAEETQYF
v_call: TRBV5-1; j_call: TRBJ2-2; cdr3_aa: CASSPGYTGELFF
v_call: TRBV7-9; j_call: TRBJ2-5; cdr3_aa: CASSSGLAEETQYF
v_call: TRBV12-3/TRBV12-4; j_call: TRBJ2-7; cdr3_aa: CASTPQGGRGRLEQYF
v_call: TRBV20-1; j_call: TRBJ2-3; cdr3_aa: CSARDGGQDTQYF
v_call: TRBV3-1; j_call: TRBJ2-1; cdr3_aa: CASSQYQDNEQFF
v_call: TRBV20-1; j_call: TRBJ2-5; cdr3_aa: CSARDRVRGREETQYF
v_call: TRBV5-8; j_call: TRBJ1-6; cdr3_aa: CASSSGQGNSPLHF
v_call: TRBV7-9; j_call: TRBJ1-4; cdr3_aa: CASSSRQNEKLFF
v_call: TRBV5-8; j_call: TRBJ2-3; cdr3_aa: CASSSGTSGVSFGTDTQYF
v_call: TRBV3-1; j_call: TRBJ2-3; cdr3_aa: CASSYRGTDTQYF
v_call: TRBV5-1; j_call: TRBJ1-1; cdr3_aa: CASSLDRERHTEAFF
v_call: TRBV20-1; j_call: TRBJ1-1; cdr3_aa: CSAGGWDTEAFF
v_call: TRBV7-2; j_call: TRBJ1-1; cdr3_aa: CASSPPTVNTEAFF
v_call: TRBV5-1; j_call: TRBJ1-1; cdr3_aa: CASRPGPLNTEAFF
v_call: TRBV5-1; j_call: TRBJ2-3; cdr3_aa: CASGPRRTGLDRTDTQYF
v_call: TRBV20-1; j_call: TRBJ1-2; cdr3_aa: CSAPSGGYTF